This T cell receptor (beta chain) was identified in a study of metastatic and nonmetastatic thyroid tumors. As for the study in general: Comparative analysis of repertoires was undertaken across blood and tumor or nodule tissue obtained from malignant and benign thyroid patients.

Thyroid surgery took place with no prior treatment in any patient. V was cut by 6 bases and J by 5 bases, with 12 bases left in between. The germline V gene has CDR1 MRHNA and CDR2 SNTAGT. CDR3 size: 13 residues. In the study's own analysis: The distant-metastasis classifier for papillary thyroid cancer was built from CDR3 differences across clinicopathological groups. TCRdb reanalyzed the PCR reads via MiXCR. The V and J calls shown here were made by TCRdb, not taken from the authors' results. The sample has some 55,000 clones; less than 30% are singletons. The receptor was isolated from a female donor with papillary thyroid cancer or a benign thyroid nodule (not recorded which). Some clones in this sample may be carry-over from other donors' samples. Sequencing was done on a sample of blood. The chain is built from TRBV6-4 and TRBJ2-3; tentatively, D is TRBD1 or TRBD2 (5 bases each). CDR3 loop: CASSPGAEDTQYF. In DNA, the CDR3 is TGTGCCAGCAGCCCCGGGGCGGAAGATACGCAGTATTTT.